Listed here are 8 T cell receptor beta chains from one sample, sequenced in a study of cytotoxic CD8 clonotypes in ibrutinib-treated CLL. The repertoire was sequenced with immunoSEQ multiplex PCR; TCRdb's copy has only in-frame clones and lacks some. The sample consists of some 290,000 clones, about 80% of them appearing once. Sequenced material: PBMCs, taken before ibrutinib treatment. The source is a human donor with chronic lymphocytic leukemia.

The chain carries TRBV5-1 and TRBJ2-7; D remains unclear. This CDR3 region has 13 residues. Trimming stripped 2 bases from V and 3 bases from J, with 9 bases between. CDR1 and CDR2 from the germline V gene are SGHRS and YFSETQ. The CDR3 loop reads CASSLYRNYEQYF. CDR3 nucleotide sequence: TGCGCCAGCAGCTTATACAGAAACTACGAGCAGTACTTC.

The chain is built from TRBV30 and TRBJ2-7; no reliable D call. This CDR3 region has 15 residues. Germline CDR1 GTSNPN, CDR2 SVGIG (reference sequence). Trimming removed 5 bases at V and 0 bases at J, with 17 bases between. The CDR3 spells CAWSIGRVNSYEQYF. The CDR3 nucleotides read TGTGCCTGGTCAATCGGACGGGTAAACTCCTACGAGCAGTACTTC. Full variable domain (remainder filled in from reference TRBV30 and TRBJ2-7): SQTIHQWPATLVQPVGSPLSLECTVEGTSNPNLYWYRQAAGRGLQLLFYSVGIGQISSEVPQNLSASRPQDRQFILSSKKLLLSDSGFYLCAWSIGRVNSYEQYFGPGTRLTVT.

This sequence joins TRBV2 and TRBJ2-3; D is unresolved. The CDR3 covers 13 residues. Germline-derived CDR1 and CDR2 are SNHLY and FYNNEI. V was cut by 7 bases and J by 6 bases, with 14 bases left in between. The CDR3 is CASKWENADTQYF. Here the CDR3 DNA reads TGTGCCAGCAAGTGGGAAAACGCGGATACGCAGTATTTT.

The gene calls are TRBV5-4 and TRBJ2-6, with D hard to call. V lost 0 bases and J 0 bases, leaving 7 bases between the germline ends. The CDR3 runs to 16 residues. In germline, CDR1 is SGHNT, CDR2 YYREEE (reference sequence). The CDR3 is CASSLARTSGANVLTF. CDR3 nucleotide sequence: TGTGCCAGCAGCTTGGCCAGAACCTCTGGGGCCAACGTCCTGACTTTC.

The chain employs TRBV25-1 and TRBJ2-5, with TRBD2 matching over 8 bases. The CDR3 extends over 16 amino acids. The germline CDR1 and CDR2 sequences are MGHDK and SYGVNS. Trimming at V came to 5 bases and at J to 2 bases, leaving 10 bases not matched to a gene. For the CDR3, the DNA is TGTGCCAGCAGTTACAACCCGGGACTAGGACAAGAGACCCAGTACTTC. Its protein product is CASSYNPGLGQETQYF.

J is TRBJ2-7 and V is TRBV5-4, with 7 bases lining up with TRBD2. Germline values: CDR1 SGHNT, CDR2 YYREEE (reference sequence). The CDR3 is 15 residues long. After removal of 0 bases from V and 2 bases from J, the junction contained 5 bases not matched to a gene. The CDR3 sequence is CASSLEREDPYEQYF. In DNA form, the CDR3 reads TGTGCCAGCAGCTTGGAACGGGAGGATCCCTACGAGCAGTACTTC.

This sequence joins TRBV15 and TRBJ2-1; D unclear. Germline CDR1 and CDR2: LNHNV and YYDKDF (reference sequence). Trimming removed 1 base at V and 0 bases at J, with 10 bases between. The CDR3 length is 16 residues. The chain's CDR3 is CATSRVRSSSYNEQFF. CDR3 DNA: TGTGCCACCAGCAGAGTTAGGTCGAGCTCCTACAATGAGCAGTTCTTC.

The chain employs TRBV19 and TRBJ1-5, with no clear D. With 7 bases removed from V and 1 base from J, the gap between germline ends came to 11 bases. The CDR3 length is 14 residues. Germline CDR1 reads LNHDA; CDR2 reads SQIVND (reference sequence). The CDR3 DNA reads as TGTGCCAGTAACGTGGGGTTGAGCAATCAGCCCCAGCATTTT. Protein: CASNVGLSNQPQHF.